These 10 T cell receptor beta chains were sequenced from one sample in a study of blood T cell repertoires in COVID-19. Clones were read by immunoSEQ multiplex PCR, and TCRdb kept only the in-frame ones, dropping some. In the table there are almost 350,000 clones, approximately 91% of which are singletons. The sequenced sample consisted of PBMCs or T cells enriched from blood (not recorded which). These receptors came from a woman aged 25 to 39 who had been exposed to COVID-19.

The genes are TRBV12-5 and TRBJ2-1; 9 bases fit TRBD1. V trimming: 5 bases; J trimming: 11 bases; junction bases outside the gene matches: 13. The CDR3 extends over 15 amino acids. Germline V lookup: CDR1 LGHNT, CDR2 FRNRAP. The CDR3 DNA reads TGTGCTAGTGGTCCCCGGGACAGGGTATACCCTCAGCAGTTCTTC. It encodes CASGPRDRVYPQQFF.

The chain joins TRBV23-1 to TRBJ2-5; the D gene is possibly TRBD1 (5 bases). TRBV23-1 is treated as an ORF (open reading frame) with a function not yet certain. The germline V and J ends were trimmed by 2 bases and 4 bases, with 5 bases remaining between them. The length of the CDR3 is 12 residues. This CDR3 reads CASSQQGETQYF. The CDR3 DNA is TGCGCCAGCAGTCAACAGGGAGAGACCCAGTACTTC.

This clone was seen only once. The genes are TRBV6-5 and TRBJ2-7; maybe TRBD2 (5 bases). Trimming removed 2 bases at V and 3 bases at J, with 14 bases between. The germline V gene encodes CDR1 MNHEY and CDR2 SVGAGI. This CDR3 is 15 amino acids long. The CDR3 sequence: CASSYQPEGFYEQYF. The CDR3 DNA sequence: TGTGCCAGCAGTTACCAACCCGAGGGTTTCTACGAGCAGTACTTC.

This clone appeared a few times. The DNA of the CDR3 is TGTGCCAGCAGCCCCCGGGACAGGGGTGGTCGTGAAGCTTTCTTT. This sequence encodes CASSPRDRGGREAFF. The V gene is TRBV9, the J gene TRBJ1-1; 10 bases match TRBD1. This CDR3 spans 15 amino acids. Trimming took 4 bases from V and 7 from J; bases not matched to a gene: 10. Germline V gene data show CDR1 as SGDLS and CDR2 as YYNGEE. Drawing the rest from reference TRBV9 and TRBJ1-1, the complete variable domain is DSGVTQTPKHLITATGQRVTLRCSPRSGDLSVYWYQQSLDQGLQFLIQYYNGEERAKGNILERFSAQQFPDLHSELNLSSLELGDSALYFCASSPRDRGGREAFFGQGTRLTVV.

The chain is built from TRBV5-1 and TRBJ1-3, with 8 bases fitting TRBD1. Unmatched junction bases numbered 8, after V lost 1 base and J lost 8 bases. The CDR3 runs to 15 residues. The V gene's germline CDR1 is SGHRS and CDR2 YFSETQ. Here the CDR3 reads CASSLTTGDADTIYF. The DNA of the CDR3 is TGCGCCAGCAGCTTGACGACAGGGGATGCGGACACCATATATTTT. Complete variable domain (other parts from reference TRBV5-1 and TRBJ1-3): KAGVTQTPRYLIKTRGQQVTLSCSPISGHRSVSWYQQTPGQGLQFLFEYFSETQRNKGNFPGRFSGRQFSNSRSEMNVSTLELGDSALYLCASSLTTGDADTIYFGEGSWLTVV.

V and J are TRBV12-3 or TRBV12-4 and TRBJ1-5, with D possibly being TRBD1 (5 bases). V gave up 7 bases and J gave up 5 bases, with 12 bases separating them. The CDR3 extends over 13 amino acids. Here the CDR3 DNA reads TGTGCCAGCACACGGGGGGTCCATCAGCCCCAGCATTTT. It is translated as CASTRGVHQPQHF.

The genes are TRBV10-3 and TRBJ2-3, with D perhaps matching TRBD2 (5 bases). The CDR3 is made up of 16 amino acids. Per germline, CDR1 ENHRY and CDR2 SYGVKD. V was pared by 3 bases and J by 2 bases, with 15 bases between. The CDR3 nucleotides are TGTGCCATCAGTGACCGCCTCGCGGGCTTCACAGATACGCAGTATTTT. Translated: CAISDRLAGFTDTQYF.

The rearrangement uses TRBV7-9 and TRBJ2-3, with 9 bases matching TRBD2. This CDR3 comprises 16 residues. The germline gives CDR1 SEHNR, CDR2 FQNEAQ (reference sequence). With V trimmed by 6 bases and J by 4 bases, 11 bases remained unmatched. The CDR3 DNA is TGTGCCAGCAGTCTACCTGCTAGCGGGGTCCCAGATACGCAGTATTTT. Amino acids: CASSLPASGVPDTQYF. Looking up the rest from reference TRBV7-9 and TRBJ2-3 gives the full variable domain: DTGVSQNPRHKITKRGQNVTFRCDPISEHNRLYWYRQTLGQGPEFLTYFQNEAQLEKSRLLSDRFSAERPKGSFSTLEIQRTEQGDSAMYLCASSLPASGVPDTQYFGPGTRLTVL.

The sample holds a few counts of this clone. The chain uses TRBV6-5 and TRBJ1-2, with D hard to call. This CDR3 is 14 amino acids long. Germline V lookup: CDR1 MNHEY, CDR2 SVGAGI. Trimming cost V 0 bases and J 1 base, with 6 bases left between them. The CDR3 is CASSYSRINYGYTF. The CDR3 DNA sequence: TGTGCCAGCAGTTACTCCAGGATTAACTATGGCTACACCTTC.

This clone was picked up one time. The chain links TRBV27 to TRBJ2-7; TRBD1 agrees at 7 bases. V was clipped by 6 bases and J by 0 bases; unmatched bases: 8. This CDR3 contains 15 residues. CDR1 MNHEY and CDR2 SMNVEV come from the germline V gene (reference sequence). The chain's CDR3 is CASSHDRAASYEQYF. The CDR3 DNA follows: TGTGCCAGCAGCCATGACAGGGCGGCCTCCTACGAGCAGTACTTC.